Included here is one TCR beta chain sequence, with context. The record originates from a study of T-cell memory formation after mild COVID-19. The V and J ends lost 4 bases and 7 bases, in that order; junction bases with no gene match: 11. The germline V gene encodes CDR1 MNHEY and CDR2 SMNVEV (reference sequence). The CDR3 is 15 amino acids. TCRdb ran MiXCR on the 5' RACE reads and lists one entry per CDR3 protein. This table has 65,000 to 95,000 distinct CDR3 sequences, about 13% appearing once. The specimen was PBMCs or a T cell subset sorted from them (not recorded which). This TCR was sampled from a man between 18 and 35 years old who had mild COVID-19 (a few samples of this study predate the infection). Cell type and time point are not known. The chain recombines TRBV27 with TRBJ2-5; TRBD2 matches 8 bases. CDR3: CASSSGTSGFATQYF. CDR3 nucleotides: TGTGCCAGCAGTTCCGGGACTAGTGGTTTCGCGACCCAGTACTTC.